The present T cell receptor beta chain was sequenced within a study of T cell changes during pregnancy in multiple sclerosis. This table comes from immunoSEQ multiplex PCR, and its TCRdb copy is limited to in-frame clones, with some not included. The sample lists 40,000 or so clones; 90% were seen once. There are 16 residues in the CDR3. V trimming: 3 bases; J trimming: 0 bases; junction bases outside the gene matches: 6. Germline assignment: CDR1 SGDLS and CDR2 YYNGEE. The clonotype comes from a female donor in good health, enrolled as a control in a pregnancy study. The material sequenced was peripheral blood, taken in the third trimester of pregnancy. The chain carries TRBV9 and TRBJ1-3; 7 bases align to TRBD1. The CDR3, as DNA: TGTGCCAGCAGCGCCACTGGGACAGACTCTGGAAACACCATATATTTT. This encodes CASSATGTDSGNTIYF.